This T cell receptor beta chain derives from a study of OX40 agonist ivuxolimab in advanced cancers. Whole-study context: Ivuxolimab was administered intravenously to patients at 0.01 to 10 mg/kg every 2 weeks. From about 23 to 85 years was the age range, with a mean of around 60 years, and roughly 80% were male. Study-level findings and limits: Those patients achieving a partial response at 0.1-3.0 mg/kg showed among the lowest clonal expansion. Within 6 weeks, CD4+ and CD8+ blood T cells expanded clonally at 0.1 to 3.0 mg/kg.

The table came from immunoSEQ multiplex PCR; TCRdb's copy has only in-frame clones and leaves some out. The sample has 60,000 or so clones, about nine tenths seen once. The length of the CDR3 is 14 residues. Per the germline V gene, CDR1 is SEHNR and CDR2 is FQNEAQ (reference sequence). V was clipped by 3 bases and J by 9 bases, with 15 bases between them. As for this clone: Its matching antigen is unknown.

The sample here was CD4+ or CD8+ T cells sorted from blood, taken in a trial of the OX40 agonist ivuxolimab. The chain recombines TRBV7-9 with TRBJ2-1; D remains ambiguous. This receptor was identified in an adult with an advanced solid tumor such as melanoma, head and neck, liver or kidney cancer. The CDR3 is CASSLPVSTGEQFF. For the CDR3, the DNA is TGTGCCAGCAGCTTGCCGGTATCGACCGGTGAGCAGTTCTTC.